This T cell receptor beta chain was identified during a study of cytomegalovirus exposure and HLA in healthy donors (dated by TCRdb to 2015 to 2018). In the study overall: An earlier analysis of approximately 590 of the donors reported more than 250 Gb of sequence data and approximately 110 million unique TCR beta sequences from 150 million to 200 million T cells. An early release covering 550 to 650 HLA-typed donors comprised about 300 gigabases of sequencing data and around 85 million unique TCR sequences. The genetic ancestry cluster associated with self-reported Caucasian donors included 65% to 90% of the 300 to 450 genotyped donors. The study was designed to test whether signatures of past pathogen exposure could be identified by cataloging public T cell receptors. The study profiled the T cell repertoires of approximately 700 subjects by immunosequencing and related them to cytomegalovirus serostatus. A separate validation cohort of approximately 120 different subjects was used in addition to the roughly 670-subject first cohort. To predict cytomegalovirus infection status, the study combined high-throughput TCR immunosequencing, statistical association of individual TCRs with disease status, and machine learning. In a later analysis, previously published TCR beta repertoires from about 640 donors were re-analyzed and high-resolution HLA genotyping was added so that TCR occurrence patterns could be studied. Rather than drawing on any new phenotypic data, the later analysis identified candidate immune exposures from TCR beta sequences and the way those sequences occurred across donors. In an earlier analysis of 587 of the donors, high-throughput TCR beta sequencing was used to judge whether each TCR beta V gene segment behaved as functional or pseudogenic. Donor age, sex, ethnicity and CMV serostatus were compiled together with the repertoire data. In a later genetic analysis, genome-wide SNP genotypes for about 65% of the roughly 700 donors were used, and that subset was treated as a discovery cohort. All discovery cohort repertoires had been generated on a single sequencing platform. Class I and class II HLA loci were covered by the typing at four-digit resolution. Typing coverage differed by locus: A, B, C, DRB1 and DQB1 were typed in roughly 620-640 donors, DQA1 in 522, DPA1 in over 600, and DPB1 in 472. About five DR-DQ haplotypes were treated as single units for association and clustering because of strong linkage in the cohort. Among several hundred genotyped donors of the cohort, an average of around 250,000 unique TCR beta nucleotide sequences was sequenced per donor, of which about 18% were non-productive.

The full study reports these points: CMV serostatus was the only immune exposure information available for the cohort. Because counts were too low, roughly 18 rarely observed V segments, including chromosome 9 orphons, were left out of the earlier analysis of some 600 of the donors. A group of highly shared sequence variants was considered likely to be a technical artifact of the sequencing pipeline. In vitro tests confirmed that three of the cytomegalovirus-associated TCR beta chains recognize cytomegalovirus antigens. In a later genetic analysis, a missense DCLRE1C variant was associated with V-gene and J-gene trimming of TCR beta chains, and the association was replicated in an independent cohort. Some IMGT-functional V segments, including TRBV6-2 and TRBV6-3, could not be told apart with the 87-base-pair reads, so those segments were excluded. A later analysis found that most CMV-associated TCR beta chains appeared HLA-restricted, with HLA associations seemingly driven largely by CMV exposure. A further reported finding was that TCR beta sequences accurately predicted the HLA-A and HLA-B alleles for most subjects in the first cohort. Because some donors lacked HLA typing at each locus, the association tests relied only on the typed subset. In an earlier analysis of several hundred of the donors, most TCR beta V segments were observed in productive rearrangements about 87% or about 30% of the time, broadly matching IMGT annotations. The presence/absence analyses assumed that sequencing depth was roughly uniform across donors, and that assumption may not be true. According to a later genetic analysis, donors in an Asian-associated ancestry cluster had fewer N-insertions in productive TCRs than the approximately 630-donor mean. According to a later analysis, TCR association rates differed among HLA loci, with DRB1 alleles showing the most associated TCRs and HLA-C alleles showing the fewest. Correlated functional status among segregating V segments might reflect linkage disequilibrium, but an unknown experimental factor could not be ruled out. In the study, 150 to 200 TCR beta chains were listed as associated with cytomegalovirus. When HLA alleles, especially DR and DQ, strongly co-occurred, attributing TCR associations to individual alleles was difficult. In a later analysis, HLA-associated TCR beta chains were found to be more clonally expanded and to have lower generation probabilities than equally common non-associated chains. While some public TCRs were present in many individuals, most TCR sequences turned up only very rarely across donors. According to a later analysis, parvovirus B19, influenza, CMV and Epstein-Barr virus appeared linked to several top co-occurrence clusters. The authors suggested that the approach could potentially be generalized to other disease states and immunological phenotypes. At a false discovery rate of 0.05, a later analysis linked roughly 17,000 TCR beta sequences to specific HLA alleles. The classifier was reported to diagnose cytomegalovirus status with high specificity and sensitivity in both the original cohort and the validation cohort. This cohort had only TCR beta chains sequenced, and the lack of alpha or paired-chain data limited which features could be detected.

Library preparation employed the immunoSEQ multiplex PCR assay. The multiplex PCR relied on a mix of 60 forward primers for TCR Vbeta segments and 13 reverse primers for TCR Jbeta segments. A multiplex PCR assay on genomic DNA amplified the CDR3 region of rearranged TCR beta genes. On the Illumina HiSeq System, the amplified TCR beta libraries were sequenced as 87-base-pair reads. The authors' analysis ran thus. In a later analysis, tens of millions of unique TCR beta chains were counted across the roughly 610 repertoires, and roughly 11 million of these chains were shared by at least two donors. To remove PCR and sequencing errors, raw reads were error-corrected and collapsed into unique sequences using a nearest-neighbor algorithm that merged closely related sequences. CDR3 sequences were aligned to IMGT reference sequences to assign V, D and J gene segments. For a sequence to be retained, at least a six-nucleotide match to both a V gene segment and a J gene segment was required. Rearrangements were called productive when the CDR3 lacked stop codons and stayed in frame with V and J; all others were non-productive. Following IMGT convention, CDR3 was defined as the stretch from the second conserved V-encoded cysteine to the conserved J-encoded phenylalanine. The earlier analysis of some 600 of the donors excluded sequences that lacked an unambiguous match to a single V gene segment. An earlier analysis of over 450 of the donors classified V segments as functional when productive rearrangements were above 56.7% and as segregating when the standard deviation between donors was above 5%. A statistical classification framework was built for diagnosing cytomegalovirus status from the catalog of TCR beta chain sequences. V and J gene assignment, in a later analysis, came from comparing TCR nucleotide sequences with IMGT/GENE-DB human TR gene sequences. A later analysis assigned CDR3 sequences and most-parsimonious VDJ recombination scenarios with the TCRdist pipeline. In a later analysis, every TCR beta chain was defined by the combination of its CDR3 amino acid sequence and its V-gene family, and reads without a unique V-gene family were dropped. As a way to deal with suspected cross-contamination and a sequencing artifact, a later analysis dropped more than 500 nucleotide sequences that were highly shared and had low generation probability. For each public chain, a later analysis derived a clonal expansion index from normalized ranks of inferred template counts within each repertoire. In a later analysis, generation probabilities were computed using a VDJ recombination model fitted to out-of-frame rearrangements, and the results were checked against IGoR. Hypergeometric tests were used in a later analysis to score TCR-TCR, TCR-HLA and TCR-CMV co-occurrence, with a repertoire-size bias correction applied to the TCR pairs. False discovery rates were estimated in a later analysis by permuting HLA or CMV assignments 20 times. In a later analysis, co-occurring TCRs were grouped using DBSCAN, and TCRdist sequence similarity was added for clustering within HLA-allele-positive subsets. Repertoires with fewer than 30,000 or more than 120,000 public chains were left out of co-occurrence clustering, as were a few repertoires with anomalous nucleotide sharing. The clones in this table, taken by TCRdb from immuneACCESS, are in-frame only. Not every clone is retained; where verified, under half of the shortfall comes from an unresolved V gene, and the cause of the rest is unknown. That table is the source of V, J and clone size, and D and trimming were worked out from the DNA. Here the sample has approximately 210,000 clones; approximately 80% occur a single time. The ten largest clones add up to 10% to 13% of the sample.

The cohort was made up of approximately 670 healthy bone marrow donors. At the time of sampling, all cohort members were nominally healthy, though unrecorded immune exposures were likely present. The donor tested CMV seropositive, placing the donor among the 250 to 350 seropositive members of the cohort. Every donor gave a peripheral blood sample, and the peripheral blood mononuclear cells from that sample were used for TCR beta sequencing. Genomic DNA extraction from the blood cell samples was performed with the Qiagen DNeasy Blood Extraction Kit. With regard to this clone: No cognate antigen has been identified for it. Per-nucleotide qualities are absent, and no much larger clonotype sits a single base away.

Deletion took 6 bases off V and 5 bases off J, with a span of 14 bases between the germline ends. From the germline V gene, CDR1 is SGHRS and CDR2 is YFSETQ. CDR3 length: 13 amino acids, cysteine to phenylalanine. Just CDR3 DNA is preserved here, 39 bases in frame from base 1. The sample comprised PBMCs. This TCR derives from a woman between 45 and 65 years old in good health and CMV-seropositive. The rearrangement combines TRBV5-1 with TRBJ1-1, and the D gene may be TRBD1, 5 bases matching. The CDR3 in this case is CASKFGGRTEAFF. The nucleotides read TGCGCCAGCAAATTTGGGGGGAGGACTGAAGCTTTCTTT.